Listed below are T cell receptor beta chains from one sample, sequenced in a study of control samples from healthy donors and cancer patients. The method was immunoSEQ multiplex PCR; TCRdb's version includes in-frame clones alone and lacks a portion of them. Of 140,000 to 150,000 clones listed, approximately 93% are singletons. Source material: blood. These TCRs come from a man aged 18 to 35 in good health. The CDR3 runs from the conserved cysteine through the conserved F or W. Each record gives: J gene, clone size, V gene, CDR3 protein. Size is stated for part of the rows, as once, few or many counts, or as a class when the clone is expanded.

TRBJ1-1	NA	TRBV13	CASSSIDRANEAFF
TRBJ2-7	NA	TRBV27	CASSTIHLQDNSYEQYF
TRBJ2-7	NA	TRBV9	CASSGGLGAYEQYF
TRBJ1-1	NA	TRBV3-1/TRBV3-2	CASSQDLRIWGANTEAFF
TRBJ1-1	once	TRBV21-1	CASSKNVGTGGVTEAFF
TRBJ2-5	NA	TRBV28	CASSGSGFQETQYF
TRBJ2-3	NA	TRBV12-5	CASGLVVREWADTQYF
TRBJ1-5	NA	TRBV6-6	CASSRPRDGNQPQHF
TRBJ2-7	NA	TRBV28	CASSSQGQGVFYEQYF
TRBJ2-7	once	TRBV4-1	CASSQVPPSERGGDEQYF
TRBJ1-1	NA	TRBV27	CASSLGTGFEAFF
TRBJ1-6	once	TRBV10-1	CASSLREKSDSPLHF
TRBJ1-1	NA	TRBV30	CAWRGGPNTEAFF
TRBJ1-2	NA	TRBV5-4	CASSFVGETNYGYTF
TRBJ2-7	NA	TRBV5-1	CASSFAQGRFGSSQYF
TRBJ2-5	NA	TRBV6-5	CASSYARAGFGETQYF
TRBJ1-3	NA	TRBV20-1	CSASDSSGNTIYF
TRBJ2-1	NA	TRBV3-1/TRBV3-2	CASSHLAVEQFF
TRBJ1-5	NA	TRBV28	CASFDISNQPQHF
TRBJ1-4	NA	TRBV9	CASSVGAGPPTNEKLFF
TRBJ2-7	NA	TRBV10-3	CAISATPGLAGDDEQYF
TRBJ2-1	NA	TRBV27	CASWTSPNEQFF
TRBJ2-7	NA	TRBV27	CASSPRAGYSYEQYF
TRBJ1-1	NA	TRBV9	CASSEQVNTEAFF
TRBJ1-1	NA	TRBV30	CAWTGGLWTEAFF
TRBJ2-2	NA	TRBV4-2	CASSQGVAGIIANTGELFF
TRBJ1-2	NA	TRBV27	CASSLWGEGGYTF
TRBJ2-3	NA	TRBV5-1	CASIGLNGDTQYF
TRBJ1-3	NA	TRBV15	CATSRENQMPGNTIYF
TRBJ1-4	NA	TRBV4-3	CASSQDWSLNEKLFF
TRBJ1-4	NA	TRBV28	CASSLREGVEKLFF